There are a few counts of the clone carrying this T cell receptor beta chain. The antigen is undetermined. The sample belongs to a study of cytomegalovirus exposure and HLA in healthy donors. The study's findings and limits: Sequencing depth roughly uniform across donors was assumed in presence/absence analyses. There were a few CMV-associated chains whose specificity for CMV antigens was confirmed in vitro. Reportedly, diagnosis of cytomegalovirus status by the classifier showed high specificity and sensitivity.

The PCR used 60 Vbeta and 13 Jbeta primers. TCRdb keeps only in-frame clones here, not all; method: immunoSEQ multiplex PCR. The profile shows over 200,000 clones, approximately 87% of them singletons. Looked up from germline, CDR1 is SQVTM and CDR2 is ANQGSEA. The V and J ends lost 5 bases and 6 bases respectively, with 12 bases between them. The CDR3 totals 12 residues. Donors consisted of healthy bone marrow donors. V usage is TRBV29-1 and J usage is TRBJ2-3; D gene ambiguous. Sequenced: PBMCs. This TCR was sampled from a human donor in good health. The CDR3 DNA follows: TGCAGCGTTCATCAGGTATCGGATACGCAGTATTTT. Its protein product is CSVHQVSDTQYF.